The text below deals with one T cell receptor (beta chain). There is no known antigen for this receptor. Base-call qualities are not available, and no considerably larger clone is one nucleotide away. Each collaborating institution followed its own protocols to collect whole blood in K2EDTA tubes. For TCRbeta analysis, collaborators shipped samples in one of three forms: frozen whole blood, isolated PBMCs, or DNA extracted from either of those sample types. These data belong to a study of blood T cell repertoires in COVID-19 (dated by TCRdb to the early 2020s). Background on the whole study: The collaborator samples originated in the United States, Italy and Spain and spanned the acute and convalescent phases of COVID-19. The repertoires were released in a freely available public database intended as a resource for research on the immune response to SARS-CoV-2. The dataset comprised deeply sampled blood TCRbeta repertoires from subjects exposed to, actively infected with, or recovered from COVID-19. The sample metadata nearly always contained a de-identified subject ID, COVID-19 status, age in years and sex. HLA class I and class II types, where available, came from metadata supplied by the sample provider rather than from assay-based typing. Samples were obtained from the ongoing ImmuneRACE study (first 160 participants) and from 1,254 subjects provided by 6 global collaborators. The material from the prospective study consisted of cDNA or gDNA derived from T cells, B-cell-depleted T cells, or PBMCs.

Trimming leaves V shorter by 2 bases and J shorter by 8 bases, with the junction holding 7 bases beyond the gene matches. CDR1 and CDR2, looked up from the germline V gene (reference sequence), are MNHEY and SMNVEV. From its cysteine to its phenylalanine, the CDR3 spans 15 amino acids. CDR3 DNA only is kept here, 45 bases in frame from base 1. TCRbeta CDR3 regions were amplified from genomic DNA using the immunoSEQ Assay, a bias-controlled multiplex PCR. The original pipeline was this. Within the assay, amplification of reference gene primers was used to estimate how many nucleated cells each sample contained. Sequence reads were collapsed and filtered to measure the absolute abundance of every unique TCRbeta CDR3 rearrangement. For each sample, productive Simpson clonality was calculated as the square root of Simpson's diversity index over productive rearrangements. TCRdb holds this immuneACCESS table with in-frame rearrangements only. Some clones are missing; in checked studies, unresolved V genes explain under half, and the rest has no known cause. The V and J calls and clone size are taken from that table; D and trimming were inferred from the DNA. The sample records over 60,000 clones, about 78% of which are singletons. The ten largest clones capture approximately 55% of the sample.

Overall results and qualifications from the work: Clinical and demographic metadata were provided uncurated, with the amount varying by source and participant.

The sequence derives from a woman older than 75 with acute or convalescent COVID-19. The chain is encoded by TRBV27 joined to TRBJ2-1, with 9 middle bases fitting TRBD2. The sample consisted of peripheral blood. The nucleotide sequence reads as follows: TGTGCCAGCAGTTTAATGGCGGGGGGGATGGATGAGCAGTTCTTC. It is translated as CASSLMAGGMDEQFF.